This paragraph reports one T cell receptor (beta chain). This CDR3 spans 15 amino acids. The V gene's germline CDR1 is LGHDT and CDR2 YNNKEL (reference sequence). The V and J ends lost 0 bases and 5 bases respectively, with 13 bases between them. The entry originates in a study of blood T cell repertoires in COVID-19. The protocol was immunoSEQ multiplex PCR, while the TCRdb copy is restricted to in-frame clones and leaves out a portion. The table shows about 89,000 clones, with roughly four fifths occurring only once. This TCR came from a man aged 65-85 years with acute or convalescent COVID-19. Sequencing was carried out using peripheral blood. This rearrangement joins TRBV3-1 (or the pseudogene TRBV3-2) to TRBJ1-2; tentative D call: TRBD1 (6 bases). The CDR3 spells CASSQDHQGRYGYTF. The CDR3 DNA follows: TGTGCCAGCAGCCAAGATCACCAGGGGAGATATGGCTACACCTTC.